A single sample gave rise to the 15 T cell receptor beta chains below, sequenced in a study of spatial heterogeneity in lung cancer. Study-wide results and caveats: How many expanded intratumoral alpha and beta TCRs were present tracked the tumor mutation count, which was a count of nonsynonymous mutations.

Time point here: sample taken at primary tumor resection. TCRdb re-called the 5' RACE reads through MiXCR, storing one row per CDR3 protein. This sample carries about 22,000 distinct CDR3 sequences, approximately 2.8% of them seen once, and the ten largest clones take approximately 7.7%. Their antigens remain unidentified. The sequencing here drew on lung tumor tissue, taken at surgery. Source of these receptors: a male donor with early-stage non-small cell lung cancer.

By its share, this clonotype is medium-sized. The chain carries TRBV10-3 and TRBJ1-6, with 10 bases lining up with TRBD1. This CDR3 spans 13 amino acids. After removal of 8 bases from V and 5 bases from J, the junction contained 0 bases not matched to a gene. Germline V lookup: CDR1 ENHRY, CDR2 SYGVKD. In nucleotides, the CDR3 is TGTGCCATCGGGACAGGGGATAATTCACCCCTCCACTTT. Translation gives CAIGTGDNSPLHF.

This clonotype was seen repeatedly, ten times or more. DNA for the CDR3: TGTGCCAGCAGTTCTTACTTCCGGGGCGCGAGCAATCAGCCCCAGCATTTT. It encodes CASSSYFRGASNQPQHF. The genes are TRBV27 and TRBJ1-5; D possibly corresponds to TRBD1 (5 bases). V lost 4 bases and J 1 base, leaving 17 bases between the germline ends. The V gene's germline CDR1 is MNHEY and CDR2 SMNVEV (reference sequence). This CDR3 is 17 amino acids long.

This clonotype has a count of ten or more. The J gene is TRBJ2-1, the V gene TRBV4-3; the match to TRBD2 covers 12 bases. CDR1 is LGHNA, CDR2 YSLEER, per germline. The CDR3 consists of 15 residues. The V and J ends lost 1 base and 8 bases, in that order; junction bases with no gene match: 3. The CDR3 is CASSQGGLAGYEQFF. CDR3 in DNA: TGCGCCAGCAGCCAAGGCGGACTAGCGGGATATGAGCAGTTCTTC.

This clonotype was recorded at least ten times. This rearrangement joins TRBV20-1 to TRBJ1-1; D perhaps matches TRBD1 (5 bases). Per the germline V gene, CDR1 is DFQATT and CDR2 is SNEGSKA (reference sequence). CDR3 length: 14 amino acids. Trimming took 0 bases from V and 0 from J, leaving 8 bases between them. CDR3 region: CSARDWTLNTEAFF. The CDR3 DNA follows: TGCAGTGCTAGAGACTGGACACTGAACACTGAAGCTTTCTTT.

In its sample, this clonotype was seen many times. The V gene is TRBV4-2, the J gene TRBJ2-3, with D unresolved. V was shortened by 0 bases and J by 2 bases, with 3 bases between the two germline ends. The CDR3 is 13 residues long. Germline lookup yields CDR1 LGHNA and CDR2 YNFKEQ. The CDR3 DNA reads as TGTGCCAGCAGCCAAGATACCACAGATACGCAGTATTTT. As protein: CASSQDTTDTQYF.

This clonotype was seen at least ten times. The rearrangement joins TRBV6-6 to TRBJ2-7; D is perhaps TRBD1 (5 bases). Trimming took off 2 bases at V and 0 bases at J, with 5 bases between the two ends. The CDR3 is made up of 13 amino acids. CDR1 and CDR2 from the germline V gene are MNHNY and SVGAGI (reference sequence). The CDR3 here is CASSYDSSYEQYF. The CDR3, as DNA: TGTGCCAGCAGTTACGACAGCTCCTACGAGCAGTACTTC.

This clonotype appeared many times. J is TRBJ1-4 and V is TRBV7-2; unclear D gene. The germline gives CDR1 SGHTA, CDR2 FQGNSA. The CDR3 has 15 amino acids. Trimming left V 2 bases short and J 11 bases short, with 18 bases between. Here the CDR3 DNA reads TGTGCCAGCAGCTTAAACACAAATTCCGGGGTCAAACTGTTTTTT. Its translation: CASSLNTNSGVKLFF.

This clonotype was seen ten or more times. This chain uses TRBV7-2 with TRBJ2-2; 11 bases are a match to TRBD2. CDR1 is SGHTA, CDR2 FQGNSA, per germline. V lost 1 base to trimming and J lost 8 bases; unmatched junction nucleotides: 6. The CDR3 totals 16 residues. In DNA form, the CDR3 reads TGTGCCAGCAGCTTAGGTTCTAGCGGGAGGCAAGGGGAGCTGTTTTTT. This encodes CASSLGSSGRQGELFF.

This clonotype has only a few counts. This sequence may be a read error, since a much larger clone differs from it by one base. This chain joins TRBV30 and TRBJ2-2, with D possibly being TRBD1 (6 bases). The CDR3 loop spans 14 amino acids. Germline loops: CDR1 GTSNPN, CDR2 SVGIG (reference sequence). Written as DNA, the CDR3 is TGTGTCTGGACTGGACAGCTGAACACCGGGGAGCTGTTTTTT. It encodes CVWTGQLNTGELFF.

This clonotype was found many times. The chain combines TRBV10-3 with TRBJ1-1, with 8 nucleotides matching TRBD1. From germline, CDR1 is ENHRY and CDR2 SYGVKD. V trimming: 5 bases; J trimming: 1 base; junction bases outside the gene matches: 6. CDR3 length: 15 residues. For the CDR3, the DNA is TGTGCCATCAGTCCCTCGGACAGGGCGAACACTGAAGCTTTCTTT. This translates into CAISPSDRANTEAFF.

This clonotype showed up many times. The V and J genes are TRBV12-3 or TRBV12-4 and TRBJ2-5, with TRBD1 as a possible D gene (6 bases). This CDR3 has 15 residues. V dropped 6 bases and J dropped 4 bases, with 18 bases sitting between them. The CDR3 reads CASSSARQARETQYF. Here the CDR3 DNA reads TGTGCCAGCAGCTCTGCTAGACAGGCCCGAGAGACCCAGTACTTC.

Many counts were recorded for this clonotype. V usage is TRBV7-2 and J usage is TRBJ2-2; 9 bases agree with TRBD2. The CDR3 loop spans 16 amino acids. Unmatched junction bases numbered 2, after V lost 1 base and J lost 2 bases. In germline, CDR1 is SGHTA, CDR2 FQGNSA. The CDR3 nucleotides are TGTGCCAGCAGCTTAGGGCTAGCGGGAAACACCGGGGAGCTGTTTTTT. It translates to CASSLGLAGNTGELFF.

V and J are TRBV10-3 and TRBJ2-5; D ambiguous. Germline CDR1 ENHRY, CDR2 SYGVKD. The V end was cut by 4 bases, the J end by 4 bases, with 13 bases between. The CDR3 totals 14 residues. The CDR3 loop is CAISVVGLGETQYF. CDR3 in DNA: TGTGCCATCAGTGTAGTGGGCCTGGGAGAGACCCAGTACTTC.

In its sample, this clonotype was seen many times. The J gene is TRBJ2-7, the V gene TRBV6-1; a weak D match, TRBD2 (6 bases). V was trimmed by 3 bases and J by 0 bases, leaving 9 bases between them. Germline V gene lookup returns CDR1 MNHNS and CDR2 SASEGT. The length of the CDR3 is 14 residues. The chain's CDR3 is CASSDAGSSYEQYF. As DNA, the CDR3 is TGTGCCAGCAGTGACGCGGGGAGCTCCTACGAGCAGTACTTC.

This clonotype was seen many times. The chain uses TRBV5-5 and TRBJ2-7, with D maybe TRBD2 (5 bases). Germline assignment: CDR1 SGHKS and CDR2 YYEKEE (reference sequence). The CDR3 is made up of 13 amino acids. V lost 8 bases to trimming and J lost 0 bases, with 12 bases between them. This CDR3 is CASKEAASYEQYF. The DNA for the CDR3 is TGTGCCAGTAAGGAGGCCGCCTCCTACGAGCAGTACTTC. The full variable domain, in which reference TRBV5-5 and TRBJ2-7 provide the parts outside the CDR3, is DAGVTQSPTHLIKTRGQQVTLRCSPISGHKSVSWYQQVLGQGPQFIFQYYEKEERGRGNFPDRFSARQFPNYSSELNVNALLLGDSALYLCASKEAASYEQYFGPGTRLTVT.